Listed here are 25 T cell receptor beta chains from one sample, sequenced in a study of monozygotic twins with inflammatory bowel disease (dated by TCRdb to about 2019). Library preparation was by 5' RACE. The sequencer listed for this sample is Illumina HiSeq 2500. After TCRdb reprocessed the reads, each CDR3 protein sequence was kept as one row, without DNA. The table held for this sample gives about 380,000 distinct CDR3 sequences. The ten most abundant clones make up around 2.6% of the sample. Sequencing was performed on blood. The receptor set was obtained from a human donor with ulcerative colitis or Crohn's disease, or a healthy co-twin of an affected twin (not recorded which).

The J gene is TRBJ2-3, the V gene TRBV5-1. The CDR3 spans 14 residues. Germline loops: CDR1 SGHRS, CDR2 YFSETQ. CDR3 region: CASSLSAGADTQYF. Combining the CDR3 with reference TRBV5-1 and TRBJ2-3 gives the whole variable domain KAGVTQTPRYLIKTRGQQVTLSCSPISGHRSVSWYQQTPGQGLQFLFEYFSETQRNKGNFPGRFSGRQFSNSRSEMNVSTLELGDSALYLCASSLSAGADTQYFGPGTRLTVL.

V gene TRBV7-3 combines with J gene TRBJ2-1. The germline V gene encodes CDR1 SGHTA and CDR2 FQGTGA. This CDR3 is 11 amino acids long. Here the CDR3 reads CASSLGSEQFF.

V usage is TRBV7-2 and J usage is TRBJ2-7. CDR1 SGHTA and CDR2 FQGNSA come from the germline V gene. The CDR3 totals 15 residues. This CDR3 is CASSLDSSGFYEQYF.

The chain is built from TRBV7-9 and TRBJ2-5; TCRdb proposes TRBD2, but this gene call is untestable without DNA. Germline V gives CDR1 SEHNR, CDR2 FQNEAQ (reference sequence). The CDR3 totals 16 residues. CDR3 loop: CASSARKRGGQETQYF.

The chain uses TRBV7-6 and TRBJ2-6; no DNA is available, so the TRBD1 call from TCRdb remains unchecked. Germline V gene sequence: CDR1 SGHVS, CDR2 FNYEAQ. The CDR3 consists of 16 residues. This CDR3 reads CASSPGTGAGANVLTF.

V usage is TRBV11-2 and J usage is TRBJ2-5; TCRdb lists TRBD1, though no DNA is available to test this call. The CDR3 has 18 residues. The germline V gene has CDR1 SGHAT and CDR2 FQNNGV. The CDR3 region is CASSLIPVIGLGEETQYF.

The chain couples TRBV7-3 to TRBJ2-7. Germline CDR1 SGHTA, CDR2 FQGTGA. This CDR3 has 13 residues. The CDR3 region is CASSIQPSYEQYF.

V usage is TRBV19 and J usage is TRBJ2-1. Germline V gives CDR1 LNHDA, CDR2 SQIVND (reference sequence). The CDR3 extends over 14 amino acids. CDR3 loop: CASSNDRNYNEQFF. Variable domain in full (rest from reference TRBV19 and TRBJ2-1): DGGITQSPKYLFRKEGQNVTLSCEQNLNHDAMYWYRQDPGQGLRLIYYSQIVNDFQKGDIAEGYSVSREKKESFPLTVTSAQKNPTAFYLCASSNDRNYNEQFFGPGTRLTVL.

The J gene is TRBJ1-6, the V gene TRBV7-9. Germline assignment: CDR1 SEHNR and CDR2 FQNEAQ (reference sequence). The CDR3 covers 15 residues. This chain's CDR3 is CASSYEGTYNSPLHF.

The chain links TRBV12-3 or TRBV12-4 to TRBJ1-6. This CDR3 region has 17 residues. The CDR3 protein is CASSLGTGGSYNSPLHF.

This chain uses TRBV6-4 with TRBJ2-2; TCRdb gives TRBD2 as the D gene, but with no DNA this cannot be confirmed. From germline, CDR1 is MRHNA and CDR2 SNTAGT. The CDR3 runs 15 residues. The CDR3 is CASSELAGDTGELFF.

The rearrangement uses TRBV5-5 and TRBJ2-3; the D gene TCRdb calls, TRBD1, cannot be checked with no DNA. Per germline, CDR1 SGHKS and CDR2 YYEKEE (reference sequence). CDR3 size: 15 residues. The CDR3 sequence: CASSLPRVTTDTQYF.

The gene calls are TRBV6-1 and TRBJ2-1. Germline V gives CDR1 MNHNS, CDR2 SASEGT. The CDR3 consists of 15 residues. The CDR3 region is CASLGGDSSYNEQFF.

The chain couples TRBV30 to TRBJ2-3; the D call of TRBD1 rests on TCRdb alone, since no DNA is present to check it. Germline lookup yields CDR1 GTSNPN and CDR2 SVGIG (reference sequence). The CDR3 is 15 residues long. The CDR3 here is CAWSGRGYNTDTQYF. Drawing the rest from reference TRBV30 and TRBJ2-3, the complete variable domain is SQTIHQWPATLVQPVGSPLSLECTVEGTSNPNLYWYRQAAGRGLQLLFYSVGIGQISSEVPQNLSASRPQDRQFILSSKKLLLSDSGFYLCAWSGRGYNTDTQYFGPGTRLTVL.

The J gene is TRBJ2-7, the V gene TRBV20-1. The CDR3 totals 15 residues. Germline V gene lookup returns CDR1 DFQATT and CDR2 SNEGSKA (reference sequence). The CDR3 spells CSADKTVASSYEQYF.

The chain recombines TRBV5-1 with TRBJ2-1; the D call of TRBD1 rests on TCRdb alone, since no DNA is present to check it. This CDR3 is built from 17 residues. Germline V CDR1 and CDR2: SGHRS, YFSETQ. Here the CDR3 reads CASSSLPGLTTLNEQFF. Using reference TRBV5-1 and TRBJ2-1 for the parts outside the CDR3, the full variable domain is KAGVTQTPRYLIKTRGQQVTLSCSPISGHRSVSWYQQTPGQGLQFLFEYFSETQRNKGNFPGRFSGRQFSNSRSEMNVSTLELGDSALYLCASSSLPGLTTLNEQFFGPGTRLTVL.

The chain is built from TRBV7-2 and TRBJ2-2; TCRdb indicates TRBD1, and absent DNA this call remains unverified. CDR1 SGHTA and CDR2 FQGNSA come from the germline V gene. This CDR3 region has 17 residues. CDR3 protein: CASSLVFGGGAPGELFF.

This rearrangement joins TRBV29-1 to TRBJ2-1; TCRdb outputs TRBD1, but without DNA this stays unchecked. The CDR3 length is 14 residues. Germline V lookup: CDR1 SQVTM, CDR2 ANQGSEA. The CDR3 loop reads CSLARQVSYNEQFF.

The chain carries TRBV7-3 and TRBJ2-7; TCRdb's D call, TRBD1, is unchecked because there is no DNA. This CDR3 has 19 residues. CDR1 and CDR2 (germline): SGHTA, FQGTGA. CDR3 sequence reads: CASSLRTRGVGTGGKLEYF.

This sequence joins TRBV7-3 and TRBJ2-6. Germline values: CDR1 SGHTA, CDR2 FQGTGA. This CDR3 region has 17 residues. The CDR3 sequence: CASSLIYAGAGANVLTF. The complete variable domain, with remaining parts taken from reference TRBV7-3 and TRBJ2-6, reads GAGVSQTPSNKVTEKGKYVELRCDPISGHTALYWYRQSLGQGPEFLIYFQGTGAADDSGLPNDRFFAVRPEGSVSTLKIQRTERGDSAVYLCASSLIYAGAGANVLTFGAGSRLTVL.

J is TRBJ2-5 and V is TRBV13; TCRdb designates TRBD2, a call that cannot be tested without DNA. CDR3 length: 13 residues. The germline V gene has CDR1 PRHDT and CDR2 FYEKMQ (reference sequence). The CDR3 reads CASSWTNQETQYF.

The genes are TRBV18 and TRBJ1-1; the TRBD1 assignment by TCRdb is unverifiable without DNA. Germline CDR1 and CDR2: KGHSH and LQKENI. CDR3 length: 14 amino acids. The CDR3 loop is CASSPRQGITEAFF.

The chain links TRBV20-1 to TRBJ2-7. The germline gives CDR1 DFQATT, CDR2 SNEGSKA (reference sequence). The CDR3 has 12 amino acids. The CDR3 sequence is CSATDHPYEQYF.

The rearrangement joins TRBV5-1 to TRBJ2-3. The CDR3 totals 14 residues. Germline lookup yields CDR1 SGHRS and CDR2 YFSETQ. This chain's CDR3 is CASSWGVGTDTQYF.

This chain joins TRBV29-1 and TRBJ1-6; without DNA, the TCRdb call of TRBD1 cannot be checked. Germline loops: CDR1 SQVTM, CDR2 ANQGSEA. The CDR3 covers 14 residues. Here the CDR3 reads CSVFLDRENSPLHF.